This record looks at one T cell receptor beta chain sequence and its context. The source of the sample is a study of cytomegalovirus exposure and HLA in healthy donors. PCR was performed using 60 Vbeta and 13 Jbeta primers. Clones were read by immunoSEQ multiplex PCR, and TCRdb kept only the in-frame ones, dropping some. The sample holds around 150,000 clones, about 64% seen once. Germline CDR1 and CDR2: MDHEN and SYDVKM. The CDR3 extends over 15 amino acids. Trimming cost V 6 bases and J 4 bases, with 16 bases left between them. The source of this sequence is a woman between 55 and 75 years old in good health and CMV-seropositive. The V gene is TRBV28, the J gene TRBJ1-5; weak D call: TRBD1 (6 bases). The sample taken for sequencing was PBMCs. CDR3 region: CASRPPRGRNQPQHF. In DNA, the CDR3 is TGTGCCAGCAGGCCCCCCAGGGGAAGGAATCAGCCCCAGCATTTT.